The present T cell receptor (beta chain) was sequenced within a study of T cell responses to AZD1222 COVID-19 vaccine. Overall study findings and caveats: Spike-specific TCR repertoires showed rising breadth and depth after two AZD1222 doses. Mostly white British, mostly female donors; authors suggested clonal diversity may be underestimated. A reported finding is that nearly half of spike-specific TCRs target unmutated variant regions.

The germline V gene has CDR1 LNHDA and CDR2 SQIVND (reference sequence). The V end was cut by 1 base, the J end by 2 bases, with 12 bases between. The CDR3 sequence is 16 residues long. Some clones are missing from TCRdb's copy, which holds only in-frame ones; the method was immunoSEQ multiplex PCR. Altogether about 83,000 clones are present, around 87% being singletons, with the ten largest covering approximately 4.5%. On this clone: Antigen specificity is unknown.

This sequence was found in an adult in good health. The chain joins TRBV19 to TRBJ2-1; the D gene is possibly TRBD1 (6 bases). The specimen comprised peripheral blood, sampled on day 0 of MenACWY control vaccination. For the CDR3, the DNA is TGTGCCAGTAGTATAGTTTGGGACAAAACCTACAATGAGCAGTTCTTC. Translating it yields CASSIVWDKTYNEQFF. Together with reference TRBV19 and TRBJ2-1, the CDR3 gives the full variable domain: DGGITQSPKYLFRKEGQNVTLSCEQNLNHDAMYWYRQDPGQGLRLIYYSQIVNDFQKGDIAEGYSVSREKKESFPLTVTSAQKNPTAFYLCASSIVWDKTYNEQFFGPGTRLTVL.